Shown below are 30 T cell receptor beta chains from a single sample sequenced in a study of T cell responses to AZD1222 COVID-19 vaccine. Only in-frame clones appear in the TCRdb table, and some are missing; sequencing was by immunoSEQ multiplex PCR. The sample carries 95,000 to 110,000 clones, over 90% recorded once. Here the sequenced sample was peripheral blood, taken on day 0 of AZD1222 vaccination. The source is an adult in good health.

V gene TRBV6-5 combines with J gene TRBJ2-5; a weak D match, TRBD1 (5 bases). V was trimmed by 2 bases and J by 4 bases, leaving 14 bases between them. The length of the CDR3 is 15 residues. The germline V gene has CDR1 MNHEY and CDR2 SVGAGI. DNA of the CDR3: TGTGCCAGCAGTTACGACCAGGGTGAAACAGAGACCCAGTACTTC. Amino acids: CASSYDQGETETQYF.

This clone showed up just once. The V gene is TRBV19, the J gene TRBJ2-7, with unresolved D. There are 15 residues in the CDR3. Germline CDR1 reads LNHDA; CDR2 reads SQIVND (reference sequence). The V end lost 1 base, the J end lost 2 bases, and 12 bases lay between the germline ends. The CDR3 loop is CASSIAGSTAYEQYF. DNA of the CDR3: TGTGCCAGTAGTATAGCTGGCTCAACAGCCTACGAGCAGTACTTC.

The chain carries TRBV28 and TRBJ1-2; TRBD1 is a possible D gene (5 bases). The V end was cut by 8 bases, the J end by 8 bases, with 12 bases between. This CDR3 spans 11 amino acids. CDR1 is MDHEN, CDR2 SYDVKM, per germline. CDR3 protein: CASGGAEGYTF. Written as DNA, the CDR3 is TGTGCCAGCGGGGGAGCTGAAGGCTACACCTTC.

This chain uses TRBV4-2 with TRBJ1-4; 7 nucleotides match TRBD1. The CDR3 runs 16 residues. Trimming cost V 0 bases and J 7 bases; bases outside gene matches: 8. The germline V gene encodes CDR1 LGHNA and CDR2 YNFKEQ. In DNA, the CDR3 is TGTGCCAGCAGCCAAGATGGGTCGACAGGGAGTGAAAAACTGTTTTTT. This gives the protein CASSQDGSTGSEKLFF.

The chain joins TRBV29-1 to TRBJ1-1; D remains ambiguous. The CDR3 has 13 residues. CDR1 is SQVTM and CDR2 is ANQGSEA in the germline V gene. V lost 3 bases and J 1 base, leaving 9 bases between the germline ends. CDR3 in DNA: TGCAGCGTTGAGGTGCCCGCGAACACTGAAGCTTTCTTT. Its protein product is CSVEVPANTEAFF.

V and J are TRBV11-3 and TRBJ2-7; D is possibly TRBD2 (6 bases). The V gene lost 7 bases and the J gene lost 2 bases, with 15 bases spanning the gap. In germline, CDR1 is SGHNT, CDR2 YENEEA. The CDR3 covers 14 residues. For the CDR3, the DNA is TGTGCCAGCAAGGGGCTAGCGAGCACCTACGAGCAGTACTTC. Amino acids: CASKGLASTYEQYF.

The rearrangement links TRBV27 to TRBJ2-5; tentatively, D is TRBD1 (5 bases). Germline-derived CDR1 and CDR2 are MNHEY and SMNVEV (reference sequence). The length of the CDR3 is 14 residues. V shed 5 bases and J shed 5 bases, with 15 bases lying between them. The CDR3 here is CASSRRVELETQYF. The DNA for the CDR3 is TGTGCCAGCAGTCGCAGGGTTGAGTTGGAGACCCAGTACTTC.

The chain uses TRBV25-1 and TRBJ2-2; D is unclear. V lost 4 bases and J 2 bases, leaving 11 bases between the germline ends. The germline V gene encodes CDR1 MGHDK and CDR2 SYGVNS. This CDR3 has 15 residues. The CDR3 nucleotides read TGTGCCAGCAGTGCCCCGGCTCTTAACACCGGGGAGCTGTTTTTT. This codes for CASSAPALNTGELFF.

This clone is a singleton in its sample. The chain has TRBV4-2 and TRBJ2-3; 7 nucleotides match TRBD2. In germline, CDR1 is LGHNA, CDR2 YNFKEQ. The CDR3 has 16 residues. Trimming at V came to 0 bases and at J to 5 bases, leaving 8 bases not matched to a gene. CDR3 DNA sequence: TGTGCCAGCAGCCAAGATCAGCTAGCGGCCGGAGATACGCAGTATTTT. Translated: CASSQDQLAAGDTQYF.

The chain links TRBV24-1 to TRBJ2-2; no clear D. Trimming removed 4 bases from V and 6 bases from J, with 17 bases in between. The CDR3 runs to 16 residues. In germline, CDR1 is KGHDR, CDR2 SFDVKD. CDR3 nucleotides: TGTGCCACCAGTGAACACCAGACCGGTGGCCCCGGGGAGCTGTTTTTT. Amino acid sequence: CATSEHQTGGPGELFF.

This rearrangement joins TRBV7-8 to TRBJ2-1; D is unclear. This CDR3 contains 19 residues. CDR1 and CDR2 from the germline V gene are SGHVS and FQNEAQ. V was clipped by 5 bases and J by 0 bases, with 23 bases between them. CDR3: CASSPRSLLYGSSYNEQFF. The DNA for the CDR3 is TGTGCCAGCAGCCCTCGGAGCCTTCTCTACGGAAGCTCCTACAATGAGCAGTTCTTC.

The rearrangement joins TRBV2 to TRBJ1-5, with D unclear. The CDR3 is made up of 14 amino acids. V was cut by 7 bases and J by 0 bases, with 10 bases left in between. The germline CDR1 and CDR2 sequences are SNHLY and FYNNEI. This chain's CDR3 is CASKPESSNQPQHF. The CDR3 coding sequence is TGTGCCAGCAAACCGGAATCTAGCAATCAGCCCCAGCATTTT.

The rearrangement joins TRBV2 to TRBJ2-1, with D perhaps TRBD2 (5 bases). CDR1 is SNHLY and CDR2 is FYNNEI in the germline V gene. Trimming removed 7 bases at V and 2 bases at J, with 15 bases between. The CDR3 runs 15 residues. The CDR3 DNA sequence: TGTGCCAGCAAAGGGAGTCGGACGACCTACAATGAGCAGTTCTTC. Amino acids: CASKGSRTTYNEQFF.

The V call is TRBV4-2, the J call TRBJ2-7; possible D gene TRBD2, 5 bases. CDR1 LGHNA and CDR2 YNFKEQ come from the germline V gene. V was shortened by 1 base and J by 3 bases, with 10 bases between the two germline ends. CDR3 length: 14 amino acids. The CDR3 loop is CASSQAGEIYEQYF. The CDR3 bases are TGTGCCAGCAGCCAAGCCGGGGAAATCTACGAGCAGTACTTC.

V is TRBV27 and J is TRBJ2-7, with TRBD2 matching over 14 bases. The J segment lost 6 bases and the V segment lost 5 bases, leaving 3 bases of the junction unmatched. The CDR3 sequence is 14 residues long. The germline gives CDR1 MNHEY, CDR2 SMNVEV (reference sequence). The chain's CDR3 is CASSPGLAGGEQYF. The CDR3 region has the DNA TGTGCCAGCAGTCCAGGACTAGCGGGAGGCGAGCAGTACTTC.

The rearrangement joins TRBV14 to TRBJ2-1; D is unresolved. The CDR3 runs to 13 residues. Between the trimmed V and J ends, which lost 4 bases and 9 bases, there was a span of 13 bases. From germline, CDR1 is SGHDN and CDR2 FVKESK. CDR3 protein: CASSRISLGEQFF. DNA for the CDR3: TGTGCCAGCAGCCGGATTAGCCTCGGTGAGCAGTTCTTC.

The rearrangement links TRBV5-6 to TRBJ2-1; 7 nucleotides match TRBD2. CDR1 and CDR2 from the germline V gene are SGHDT and YYEEEE. V lost 2 bases to trimming and J lost 8 bases; unmatched junction nucleotides: 10. CDR3 length equals 15 residues. The CDR3 nucleotides are TGTGCCAGCAGCTTCCTCAGGACTAGAGGGTATGAGCAGTTCTTC. Amino acid sequence: CASSFLRTRGYEQFF.

The V gene is TRBV28, the J gene TRBJ2-2, with D perhaps TRBD2 (6 bases). The V end was cut by 5 bases, the J end by 1 base, with 11 bases between. In germline, CDR1 is MDHEN, CDR2 SYDVKM. The CDR3 consists of 15 residues. The CDR3 sequence is CASSPGTENTGELFF. Here the CDR3 DNA reads TGTGCCAGCAGTCCAGGGACTGAGAACACCGGGGAGCTGTTTTTT.

The chain links TRBV14 to TRBJ1-6, with D tentatively TRBD1 (6 bases). CDR3 length equals 14 residues. V was trimmed by 1 base and J by 8 bases, leaving 9 bases between them. Looked up from germline, CDR1 is SGHDN and CDR2 is FVKESK. CDR3 bases: TGTGCCAGCAGCCAAGTCAGGGGAGATTCACCCCTCCACTTT. Translating gives CASSQVRGDSPLHF. Supplemented by reference TRBV14 and TRBJ1-6, the full variable domain reads EAGVTQFPSHSVIEKGQTVTLRCDPISGHDNLYWYRRVMGKEIKFLLHFVKESKQDESGMPNNRFLAERTGGTYSTLKVQPAELEDSGVYFCASSQVRGDSPLHFGNGTRLTVT.

V is TRBV6-5 and J is TRBJ1-2; D not certain. The germline V gene encodes CDR1 MNHEY and CDR2 SVGAGI. This CDR3 is built from 12 residues. V lost 6 bases to trimming and J lost 2 bases, with 7 bases between them. CDR3 sequence: CASRQRNYGYTF. CDR3 DNA sequence: TGTGCCAGCAGGCAGAGGAACTATGGCTACACCTTC.

This chain connects TRBV4-1 to TRBJ1-4; D may be TRBD1 (5 bases). V lost 2 bases and J lost 5, with 12 bases in between. This CDR3 region has 15 residues. CDR1 MGHRA and CDR2 YSYEKL come from the germline V gene. CDR3 amino acids: CASSQPRQSNEKLFF. DNA of the CDR3: TGCGCCAGCAGCCAACCCCGACAGTCAAATGAAAAACTGTTTTTT.

This rearrangement joins TRBV21-1 to TRBJ2-7; no check of the table's D call, TRBD1, against the DNA was made. TRBV21-1 is classified as a pseudogene. The CDR3 spans 16 residues. The CDR3 DNA sequence: TGTGCCAGCAGTCTCCCGCCGGGACAGGGGGCCTACGAGCAGTACTTC. As protein: CASSLPPGQGAYEQYF.

In its sample, this clone ranks as medium-sized. This chain uses TRBV4-1 with TRBJ1-5; D ambiguous. Per the germline V gene, CDR1 is MGHRA and CDR2 is YSYEKL. Trimming removed 0 bases at V and 1 base at J, with 7 bases between. There are 15 residues in the CDR3. The CDR3 here is CASSQEIGSNQPQHF. DNA for the CDR3: TGCGCCAGCAGCCAAGAAATTGGCAGCAATCAGCCCCAGCATTTT.

This clone turned up a few times. The CDR3 DNA is TGTGCCAGCAGCTTGAGACAGGGGGCCCACGAGCAGTACTTC. It codes for CASSLRQGAHEQYF. The chain has TRBV5-4 and TRBJ2-7; 10 nucleotides agree with TRBD1. V lost 1 base to trimming and J lost 5 bases; unmatched junction nucleotides: 3. Germline CDR1 reads SGHNT; CDR2 reads YYREEE (reference sequence). CDR3 length: 14 amino acids.

This chain uses TRBV29-1 with TRBJ2-7; TRBD2 matches at 8 bases. V shed 7 bases, J shed 2 bases, and the junction held 7 bases outside the gene matches. CDR3 length: 13 amino acids. Looked up from germline, CDR1 is SQVTM and CDR2 is ANQGSEA. Here the CDR3 reads CSASSGSPYEQYF. CDR3 DNA: TGCAGCGCCTCAAGCGGGAGTCCCTACGAGCAGTACTTC.

The rearrangement links TRBV2 to TRBJ2-2; maybe TRBD1 (5 bases). The germline V gene encodes CDR1 SNHLY and CDR2 FYNNEI. Trimming removed 6 bases at V and 2 bases at J, with 10 bases between. CDR3 length equals 14 residues. The CDR3 coding sequence is TGTGCCAGCAGGAGCAGGGCTAACACCGGGGAGCTGTTTTTT. It translates to CASRSRANTGELFF.

The chain has TRBV28 and TRBJ2-7, with D perhaps matching TRBD1 (6 bases). Germline V lookup: CDR1 MDHEN, CDR2 SYDVKM. V was shortened by 4 bases and J by 1 base, with 8 bases between the two germline ends. This CDR3 is built from 13 residues. The DNA for the CDR3 is TGTGCCAGCAGTTATAGGGGGTCCTACGAGCAGTACTTC. It encodes CASSYRGSYEQYF.

The chain recombines TRBV25-1 with TRBJ2-2; 11 bases are a match to TRBD2. The CDR3 loop spans 15 amino acids. The ends lost 6 bases at V and 1 base at J; junction bases unmatched: 1. Germline V gives CDR1 MGHDK, CDR2 SYGVNS. Written as DNA, the CDR3 is TGTGCCAGCAGCGGACTAGCGGGGAACACCGGGGAGCTGTTTTTT. Residues: CASSGLAGNTGELFF. Full variable domain (outside the CDR3, taken from reference TRBV25-1 and TRBJ2-2): EADIYQTPRYLVIGTGKKITLECSQTMGHDKMYWYQQDPGMELHLIHYSYGVNSTEKGDLSSESTVSRIRTEHFPLTLESARPSHTSQYLCASSGLAGNTGELFFGEGSRLTVL.

This clone was seen repeatedly, ten times or more. The chain links TRBV6-4 to TRBJ2-3; 10 bases are shared with TRBD2. The CDR3 loop spans 15 amino acids. J was trimmed by 4 bases and V by 3 bases; bases with no gene match: 4. The germline CDR1 and CDR2 sequences are MRHNA and SNTAGT. Here the CDR3 DNA reads TGTGCCAGCAGTGAGGGGACTAGCGAGGCAGATACGCAGTATTTT. This codes for CASSEGTSEADTQYF.

CDR3 amino acids: CATLPKSGGNTIYF. The CDR3 nucleotides are TGTGCCACGCTCCCCAAGTCAGGTGGAAACACCATATATTTT. The chain employs TRBV10-3 and TRBJ1-3; D remains ambiguous. This CDR3 contains 14 residues. Germline V gene lookup returns CDR1 ENHRY and CDR2 SYGVKD. The germline V and J ends were trimmed by 10 bases and 3 bases, with 16 bases remaining between them.